Below, 23 T cell receptor beta chains from the same sample are listed, as sequenced in a study of PD-1 blockade in classical Hodgkin lymphoma. Libraries were prepared by immunoSEQ multiplex PCR; TCRdb keeps only in-frame clonotypes and omits some of them. In the table there are 64,000 or so clones, more than 80% of which are singletons. Time point described: cycle 4 day 1 (C4D1), after more than five weeks of nivolumab. Brentuximab vedotin exposure varied, and every patient relapsed after autologous stem cell transplantation. The sequences come from peripheral blood mononuclear cells (PBMCs), collected before the fourth cycle of nivolumab. The receptor source for this set is a human donor with classical Hodgkin lymphoma.

This chain links TRBV13 with TRBJ2-1; D perhaps matches TRBD2 (5 bases). The CDR3 contains 18 residues. The germline V and J ends were trimmed by 0 bases and 5 bases, with 20 bases remaining between them. Germline assignment: CDR1 PRHDT and CDR2 FYEKMQ (reference sequence). CDR3 sequence reads: CASSLGRVGSRPHNEQFF. The CDR3 bases are TGTGCCAGCAGCTTAGGGAGGGTCGGGTCTAGACCCCACAATGAGCAGTTCTTC.

This chain's CDR3 is CASSLPGLAGGSGELFF. CDR3 in DNA: TGTGCCAGCAGCCTACCGGGGCTAGCGGGGGGGTCCGGGGAGCTGTTTTTT. The chain links TRBV13 to TRBJ2-2, with 12 bases lining up with TRBD2. The trim removed 5 bases at V and 6 bases at J, leaving 10 bases unmatched. The CDR3 spans 17 residues. Germline V gene lookup returns CDR1 PRHDT and CDR2 FYEKMQ (reference sequence). The full variable domain, completed using reference TRBV13 and TRBJ2-2, is AAGVIQSPRHLIKEKRETATLKCYPIPRHDTVYWYQQGPGQDPQFLISFYEKMQSDKGSIPDRFSAQQFSDYHSELNMSSLELGDSALYFCASSLPGLAGGSGELFFGEGSRLTVL.

V is TRBV6-4 and J is TRBJ2-3, with D perhaps matching TRBD1 (6 bases). Trimming pared 7 bases from V and 1 base from J, leaving 15 bases between. CDR3 length equals 15 residues. Germline CDR1 is MRHNA and CDR2 is SNTAGT. The CDR3 nucleotides read TGTGCCAGCACCCTCCGGCCAGGGGGCACAGATACGCAGTATTTT. Encoded protein: CASTLRPGGTDTQYF.

V usage is TRBV10-3 and J usage is TRBJ1-2, with 8 nucleotides matching TRBD1. Germline V CDR1 and CDR2: ENHRY, SYGVKD. The CDR3 spans 10 residues. V lost 6 bases to trimming and J lost 11 bases; unmatched junction nucleotides: 2. The CDR3 spells CAIRDREYTF. CDR3 in DNA: TGTGCCATCAGGGACAGGGAATACACCTTC.

The chain has TRBV19 and TRBJ2-6, with a weak D call TRBD1 (6 bases). From germline, CDR1 is LNHDA and CDR2 SQIVND (reference sequence). Trimming removed 7 bases from V and 6 bases from J, with 22 bases in between. CDR3 size: 17 residues. The CDR3 protein is CASTTQSTGAQANVLTF. In nucleotides, the CDR3 is TGTGCCAGTACGACCCAGTCGACAGGTGCTCAGGCCAACGTCCTGACTTTC.

This clone has only a few counts. The J gene is TRBJ2-7, the V gene TRBV2; no firm D call. The germline gives CDR1 SNHLY, CDR2 FYNNEI. Trimming took 8 bases from V and 0 from J, leaving 14 bases between them. The CDR3 is 14 amino acids. The CDR3 protein is CASLPLESSYEQYF. The CDR3 DNA sequence: TGTGCCAGCCTGCCGCTAGAGAGCTCCTACGAGCAGTACTTC.

The chain has TRBV7-2 and TRBJ2-7; D is ambiguous. Between the trimmed V and J ends, which lost 2 bases and 12 bases, there was a span of 14 bases. The CDR3 loop spans 12 amino acids. Germline V gene lookup returns CDR1 SGHTA and CDR2 FQGNSA. This CDR3 reads CASSLLHNRRYF. CDR3 DNA sequence: TGTGCCAGCAGCTTATTACACAATCGTCGGTACTTC.

The chain couples TRBV5-6 to TRBJ1-2; 7 bases agree with TRBD1. After removal of 4 bases from V and 4 bases from J, the junction contained 13 bases not matched to a gene. CDR1 and CDR2 (germline): SGHDT, YYEEEE. This CDR3 comprises 16 residues. CDR3 region: CASSAGRDSIPYGYTF. The DNA for the CDR3 is TGTGCCAGCAGCGCGGGACGGGACAGTATTCCCTATGGCTACACCTTC.

The chain couples TRBV6-1 to TRBJ1-2; D is possibly TRBD1 (6 bases). Trimming removed 4 bases at V and 6 bases at J, with 15 bases between. Per the germline V gene, CDR1 is MNHNS and CDR2 is SASEGT. The CDR3 consists of 14 residues. This CDR3 is CASSGGHPGDGYTF. For the CDR3, the DNA is TGTGCCAGCAGTGGGGGACATCCTGGGGATGGCTACACCTTC.

V and J are TRBV4-1 and TRBJ2-1, with 11 bases aligning to TRBD2. The V segment lost 7 bases and the J segment 9 bases; nucleotides outside the gene matches: 8. Germline values: CDR1 MGHRA, CDR2 YSYEKL. CDR3 length equals 14 residues. The CDR3 here is CASTFSGGAGEQFF. CDR3 coding DNA: TGCGCCAGCACCTTTAGCGGGGGGGCGGGTGAGCAGTTCTTC.

The chain uses TRBV4-1 and TRBJ2-7, with 12 bases matching TRBD2. V gave up 2 bases and J gave up 0 bases; unmatched junction bases: 5. The CDR3 runs 17 residues. Germline CDR1 and CDR2: MGHRA and YSYEKL. For the CDR3, the DNA is TGCGCCAGCAGCCAATTCGGACTAGCGGGGAGCTCCTACGAGCAGTACTTC. Translated: CASSQFGLAGSSYEQYF.

The chain carries TRBV19 and TRBJ1-2, with TRBD1 identical over 7 bases. Unmatched junction bases numbered 11, after V lost 6 bases and J lost 4 bases. Germline V CDR1 and CDR2: LNHDA, SQIVND (reference sequence). This CDR3 is built from 15 residues. The CDR3 here is CASSPAVDRIYGYTF. In DNA form, the CDR3 reads TGTGCCAGTAGCCCGGCCGTGGACAGGATCTATGGCTACACCTTC.

The chain links TRBV20-1 to TRBJ1-1; D is uncertain. The CDR3 contains 11 residues. Germline V gives CDR1 DFQATT, CDR2 SNEGSKA (reference sequence). V lost 6 bases and J 7 bases, leaving 12 bases between the germline ends. The CDR3 nucleotides read TGCAGTGCCAGGCCGATATTTGAAGCTTTCTTT. This codes for CSARPIFEAFF.

J is TRBJ2-7 and V is TRBV6-5; TRBD1 or TRBD2 may be the D gene (5 bases each). Germline values: CDR1 MNHEY, CDR2 SVGAGI. The CDR3 consists of 14 residues. With 4 bases removed from V and 0 bases from J, the gap between germline ends came to 10 bases. CDR3 nucleotides: TGTGCCAGCAGTTCGGGACGGAGCTCCTACGAGCAGTACTTC. Residues: CASSSGRSSYEQYF.

This clone was found a few times. This rearrangement joins TRBV2 to TRBJ1-6; D may be TRBD1 (5 bases). Trimming pared 7 bases from V and 10 bases from J, leaving 14 bases between. The germline V gene has CDR1 SNHLY and CDR2 FYNNEI. This CDR3 contains 13 residues. This chain's CDR3 is CASNPQVSSPLHF. CDR3 sequence (DNA): TGTGCCAGCAACCCACAGGTGTCATCACCCCTCCACTTT. The full variable domain, in which reference TRBV2 and TRBJ1-6 provide the parts outside the CDR3, is EPEVTQTPSHQVTQMGQEVILRCVPISNHLYFYWYRQILGQKVEFLVSFYNNEISEKSEIFDDQFSVERPDGSNFTLKIRSTKLEDSAMYFCASNPQVSSPLHFGNGTRLTVT.

This rearrangement joins TRBV6-5 to TRBJ2-3; TRBD1 might be the D (5 bases). The CDR3 is made up of 14 amino acids. V was cut by 6 bases and J by 6 bases, with 16 bases left in between. CDR1 and CDR2 (germline): MNHEY, SVGAGI. The CDR3 coding sequence is TGTGCCAGCAGCCCCTCCAGGGCAAGGGATACGCAGTATTTT. Translation gives CASSPSRARDTQYF.

This clone showed up just once. The V call is TRBV13, the J call TRBJ1-1, with D perhaps matching TRBD1 (6 bases). Germline loops: CDR1 PRHDT, CDR2 FYEKMQ (reference sequence). This CDR3 spans 14 amino acids. Trimming shortened V by 5 bases and J by 1 base, and 11 bases separated the two germline ends. The CDR3 nucleotides read TGTGCCAGCAGCCCACAGACAGGGAACACTGAAGCTTTCTTT. Translation: CASSPQTGNTEAFF.

The rearrangement joins TRBV2 to TRBJ2-2; D not certain. Between the trimmed V and J ends, which lost 3 bases and 6 bases, there was a span of 5 bases. Germline-derived CDR1 and CDR2 are SNHLY and FYNNEI. CDR3 size: 12 residues. CDR3 nucleotide sequence: TGTGCCAGCAGTGATTTCTCCGGGGAGCTGTTTTTT. Amino acid sequence: CASSDFSGELFF.

The rearrangement joins TRBV5-8 to TRBJ2-5, with D perhaps matching TRBD2 (7 bases). Germline-derived CDR1 and CDR2 are SGHTS and YDEGEE. There are 13 residues in the CDR3. V lost 5 bases and J lost 2, with 10 bases in between. The CDR3 here is CASSRGAQETQYF. The CDR3 nucleotides are TGTGCCAGCAGTCGGGGGGCACAAGAGACCCAGTACTTC.

J is TRBJ2-7 and V is TRBV6-5; no clear D gene. CDR3 length: 13 amino acids. V was cut by 3 bases and J by 3 bases, with 9 bases left in between. The germline gives CDR1 MNHEY, CDR2 SVGAGI. The CDR3 region is CASSYMIVYEQYF. For the CDR3, the DNA is TGTGCCAGCAGTTATATGATAGTCTACGAGCAGTACTTC.

The V call is TRBV28, the J call TRBJ1-1; TRBD1 is a possible D gene (6 bases). The germline CDR1 and CDR2 sequences are MDHEN and SYDVKM. The length of the CDR3 is 13 residues. V was shortened by 6 bases and J by 3 bases, with 11 bases between the two germline ends. The CDR3 DNA is TGTGCCAGCAGCAAACAGGGCTACACTGAAGCTTTCTTT. It codes for CASSKQGYTEAFF.

This chain uses TRBV4-1 with TRBJ2-2; no reliable D call. The CDR3 covers 14 residues. The germline V and J ends were trimmed by 4 bases and 6 bases, with 12 bases remaining between them. Per germline, CDR1 MGHRA and CDR2 YSYEKL. Written as DNA, the CDR3 is TGCGCCAGCAGCCCCAATGTCGGCGCCGGGGAGCTGTTTTTT. It yields the protein CASSPNVGAGELFF.

The DNA of the CDR3 is TGTGCCAGTAAACTGAGCTCCTATAATTCACCCCTCCACTTT. Its protein product is CASKLSSYNSPLHF. The chain couples TRBV19 to TRBJ1-6; D uncertain. V lost 7 bases and J lost 0, with 7 bases in between. The germline V gene has CDR1 LNHDA and CDR2 SQIVND (reference sequence). This CDR3 contains 14 residues. The variable domain in full, with the rest retrieved from reference TRBV19 and TRBJ1-6, is DGGITQSPKYLFRKEGQNVTLSCEQNLNHDAMYWYRQDPGQGLRLIYYSQIVNDFQKGDIAEGYSVSREKKESFPLTVTSAQKNPTAFYLCASKLSSYNSPLHFGNGTRLTVT.